This T cell receptor (beta chain) was obtained from a study of blood T cell repertoires in COVID-19. This CDR3 comprises 17 residues. Germline CDR1 and CDR2: DFQATT and SNEGSKA (reference sequence). The junction had 10 bases not matched to a gene; V was cut back by 3 bases and J by 2 bases. Everyone who took part was 18 to 89 years old, and they came from 20 to 25 US areas. Two negative PCRs, clearance, or symptom resolution characterized the recovered Cohort 3 donors. Here immunoSEQ multiplex PCR was the method, and the copy in TCRdb shows in-frame clones only, minus some. The repertoire has about 310,000 clones, roughly 87% of them found once; the top ten carry around 10%.

The sample comprised PBMCs or T cells enriched from blood (not recorded which). The source is a woman younger than 35 who had recovered from COVID-19. This chain uses TRBV20-1 with TRBJ2-7; 13 positions match TRBD2. CDR3 in amino acids: CSASPQGLAGVPYEQYF. DNA for the CDR3: TGCAGTGCTAGTCCTCAAGGACTAGCGGGAGTCCCCTACGAGCAGTACTTC.